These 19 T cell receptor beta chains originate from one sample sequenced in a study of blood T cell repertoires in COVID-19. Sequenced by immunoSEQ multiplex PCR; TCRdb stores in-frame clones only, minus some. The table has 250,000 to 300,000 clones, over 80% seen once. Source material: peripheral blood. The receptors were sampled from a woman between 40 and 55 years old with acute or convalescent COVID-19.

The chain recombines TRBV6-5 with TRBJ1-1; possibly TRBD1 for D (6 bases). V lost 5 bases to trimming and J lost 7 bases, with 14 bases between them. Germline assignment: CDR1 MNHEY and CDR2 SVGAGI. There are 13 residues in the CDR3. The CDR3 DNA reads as TGTGCCAGCAGTCCCGGTACAGGGATTGAAGCTTTCTTT. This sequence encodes CASSPGTGIEAFF.

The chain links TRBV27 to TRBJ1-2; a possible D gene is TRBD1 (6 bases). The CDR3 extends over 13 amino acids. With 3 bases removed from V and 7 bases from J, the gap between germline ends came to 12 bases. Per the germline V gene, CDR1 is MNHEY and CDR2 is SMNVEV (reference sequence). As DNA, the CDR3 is TGTGCCAGCAGTTTTTTGGGGGCAACTGGCTACACCTTC. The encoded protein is CASSFLGATGYTF.

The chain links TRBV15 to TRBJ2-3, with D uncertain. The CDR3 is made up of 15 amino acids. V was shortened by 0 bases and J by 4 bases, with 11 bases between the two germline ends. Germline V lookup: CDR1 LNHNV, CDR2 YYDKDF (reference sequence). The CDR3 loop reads CATSRDQAEPDTQYF. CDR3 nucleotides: TGTGCCACCAGCAGAGATCAGGCAGAGCCAGATACGCAGTATTTT.

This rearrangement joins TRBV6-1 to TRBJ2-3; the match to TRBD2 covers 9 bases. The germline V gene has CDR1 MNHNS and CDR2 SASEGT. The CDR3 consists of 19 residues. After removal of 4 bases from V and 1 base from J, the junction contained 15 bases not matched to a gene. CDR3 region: CASSAARLAGSSRTDTQYF. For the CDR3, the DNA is TGTGCCAGCAGTGCTGCACGGCTAGCGGGGTCCTCTCGCACAGATACGCAGTATTTT.

The CDR3: CASGGAAMNTEAFF. The CDR3, as DNA: TGTGCCAGCGGGGGGGCAGCGATGAACACTGAAGCTTTCTTT. The chain uses TRBV30 and TRBJ1-1, with a weak D call TRBD1 (6 bases). CDR1 GTSNPN and CDR2 SVGIG come from the germline V gene (reference sequence). This CDR3 has 14 amino acids. The ends were cut back, 8 bases at V and 0 bases at J, with 16 bases in the middle.

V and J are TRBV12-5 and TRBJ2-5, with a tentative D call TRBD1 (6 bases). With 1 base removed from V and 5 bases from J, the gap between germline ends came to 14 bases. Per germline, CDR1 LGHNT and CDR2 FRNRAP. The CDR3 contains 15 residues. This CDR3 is CASGLAITGTETQYF. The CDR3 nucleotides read TGTGCTAGTGGTTTGGCCATCACAGGGACCGAGACCCAGTACTTC.

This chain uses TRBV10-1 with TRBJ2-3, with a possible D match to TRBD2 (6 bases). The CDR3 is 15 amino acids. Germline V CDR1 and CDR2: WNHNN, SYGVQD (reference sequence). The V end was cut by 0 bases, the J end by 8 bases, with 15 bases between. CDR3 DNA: TGCGCCAGCAGTGAGTCTCCCAGTCTGCGGGGTACGCAGTATTTT. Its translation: CASSESPSLRGTQYF.

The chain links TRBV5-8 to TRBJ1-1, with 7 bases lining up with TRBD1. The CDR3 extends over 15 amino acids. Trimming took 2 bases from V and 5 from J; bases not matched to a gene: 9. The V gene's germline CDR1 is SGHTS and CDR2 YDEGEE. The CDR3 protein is CASSLEGARRTEAFF. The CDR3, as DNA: TGTGCCAGCAGCTTAGAGGGGGCAAGAAGGACTGAAGCTTTCTTT.

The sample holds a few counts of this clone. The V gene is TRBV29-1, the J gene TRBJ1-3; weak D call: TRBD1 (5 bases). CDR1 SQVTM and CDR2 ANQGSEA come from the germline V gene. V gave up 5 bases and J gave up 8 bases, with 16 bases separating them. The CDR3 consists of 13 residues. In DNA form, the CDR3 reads TGCAGCGTTCGTGTCTCGACCAGGGACACCATATATTTT. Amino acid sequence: CSVRVSTRDTIYF.

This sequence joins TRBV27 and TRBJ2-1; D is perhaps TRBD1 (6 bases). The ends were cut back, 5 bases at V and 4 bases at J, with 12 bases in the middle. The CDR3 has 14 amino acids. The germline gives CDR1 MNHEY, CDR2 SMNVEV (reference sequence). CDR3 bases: TGTGCCAGCAGTAGACGACAGGAGTACAATGAGCAGTTCTTC. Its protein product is CASSRRQEYNEQFF.

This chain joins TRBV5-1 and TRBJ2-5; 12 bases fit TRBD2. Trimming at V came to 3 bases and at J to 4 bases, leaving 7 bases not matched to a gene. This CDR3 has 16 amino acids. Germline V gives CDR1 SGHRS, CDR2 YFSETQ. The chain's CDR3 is CASSSLTSGGSETQYF. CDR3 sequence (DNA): TGCGCCAGCAGCTCCCTGACTAGCGGGGGCTCAGAGACCCAGTACTTC.

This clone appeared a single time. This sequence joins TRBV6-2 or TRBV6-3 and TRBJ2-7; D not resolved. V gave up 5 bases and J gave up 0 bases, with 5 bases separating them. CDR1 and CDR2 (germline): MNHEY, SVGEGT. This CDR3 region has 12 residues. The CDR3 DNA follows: TGTGCCAGCAGTCGAGTCTCCTACGAGCAGTACGTC. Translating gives CASSRVSYEQYV.

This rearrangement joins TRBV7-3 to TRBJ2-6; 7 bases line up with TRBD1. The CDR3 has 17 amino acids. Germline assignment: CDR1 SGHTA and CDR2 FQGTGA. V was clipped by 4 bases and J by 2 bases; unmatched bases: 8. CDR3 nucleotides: TGTGCCAGCAGCTCCCGACAGGGTATCGCTGGGGCCAACGTCCTGACTTTC. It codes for CASSSRQGIAGANVLTF. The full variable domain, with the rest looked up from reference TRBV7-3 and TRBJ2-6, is GAGVSQTPSNKVTEKGKYVELRCDPISGHTALYWYRQSLGQGPEFLIYFQGTGAADDSGLPNDRFFAVRPEGSVSTLKIQRTERGDSAVYLCASSSRQGIAGANVLTFGAGSRLTVL.

The CDR3 loop is CASSPGQGVSYEQYV. Written as DNA, the CDR3 is TGCGCCAGCAGCCCGGGACAGGGGGTCTCCTACGAGCAGTACGTC. This chain connects TRBV5-1 to TRBJ2-7; 11 bases agree with TRBD1. CDR1 is SGHRS, CDR2 YFSETQ, per germline. J gave up 0 bases and V 4 bases, and 3 bases lay outside the gene matches. The CDR3 totals 15 residues.

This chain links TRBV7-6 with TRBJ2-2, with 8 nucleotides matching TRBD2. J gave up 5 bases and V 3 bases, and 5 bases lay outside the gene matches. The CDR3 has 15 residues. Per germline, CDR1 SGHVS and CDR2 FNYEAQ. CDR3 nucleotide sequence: TGTGCCAGCAGCTTCTCGGGGGGGCGTACCGGGGAGCTGTTTTTT. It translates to CASSFSGGRTGELFF.

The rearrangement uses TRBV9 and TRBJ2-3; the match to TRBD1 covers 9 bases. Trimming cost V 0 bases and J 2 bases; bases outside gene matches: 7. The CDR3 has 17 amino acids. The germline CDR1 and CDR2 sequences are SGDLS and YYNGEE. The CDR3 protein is CASSVAQTGGLTDTQYF. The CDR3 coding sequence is TGTGCCAGCAGCGTAGCTCAGACAGGGGGTCTCACAGATACGCAGTATTTT.

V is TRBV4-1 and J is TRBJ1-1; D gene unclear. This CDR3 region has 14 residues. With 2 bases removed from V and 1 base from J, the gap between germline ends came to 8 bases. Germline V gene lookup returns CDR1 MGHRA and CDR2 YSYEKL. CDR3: CASSQKLENTEAFF. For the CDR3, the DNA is TGCGCCAGCAGCCAAAAACTAGAGAACACTGAAGCTTTCTTT.

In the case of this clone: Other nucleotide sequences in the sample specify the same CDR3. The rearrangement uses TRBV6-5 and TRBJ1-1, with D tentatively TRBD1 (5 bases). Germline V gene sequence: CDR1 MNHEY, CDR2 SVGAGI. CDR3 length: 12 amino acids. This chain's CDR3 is CAHLGGTTEAFF. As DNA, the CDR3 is TGTGCGCACCTCGGGGGGACCACCGAAGCTTTCTTT.

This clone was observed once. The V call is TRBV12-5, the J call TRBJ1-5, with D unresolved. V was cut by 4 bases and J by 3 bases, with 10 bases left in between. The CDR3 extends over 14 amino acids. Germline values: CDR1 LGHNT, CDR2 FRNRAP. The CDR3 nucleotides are TGTGCTAGTGGTTCCCGAGAGTTCAATCAGCCCCAGCATTTT. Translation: CASGSREFNQPQHF.